This record concerns one T cell receptor (beta chain) sequence. Its specificity is not known. This record comes from a study of PD-1 blockade in mismatch repair-deficient tumors. Every patient had mismatch repair deficiency by PCR or immunohistochemistry. Three pembrolizumab responders had their TCRs sequenced. Germline V CDR1 and CDR2: SNHLY, FYNNEI. The CDR3 totals 18 residues. With V trimmed by 4 bases and J by 0 bases, 10 bases remained unmatched. Sequenced by immunoSEQ multiplex PCR; TCRdb stores in-frame clones only, minus some. This table holds roughly 40,000 clones, about 85% found once. Study results and caveats: After pembrolizumab, tumor-resident clones rose rapidly, then generally contracted before radiologic responses.

Source: peripheral blood, taken roughly 75 weeks after starting pembrolizumab. The chain recombines TRBV2 with TRBJ2-2; TRBD2 matches 8 bases. The receptor comes from an adult with mismatch repair-deficient cancer. The CDR3 here is CASSVAGGSSSNTGELFF. The CDR3 DNA sequence: TGTGCCAGCAGTGTGGCGGGAGGTAGCTCATCGAACACCGGGGAGCTGTTTTTT.